This passage covers 15 T cell receptor beta chains from one sample sequenced in a study of vaccination and CD4 T cells after COVID-19. Oncomine TCR Beta short-read sequencing was applied to DNA from cultured CD4+ T cells. One entry per CDR3 protein results from TCRdb running MiXCR on the PCR reads. The data show about 13,000 distinct CDR3 sequences, with approximately 57% seen just once and roughly 12% held by the top ten. Treatment defined: roughly 11-day PBMC culture with coronavirus spike peptide pools or control peptides (ViraFEST assay). These receptors have no known antigen. Sequencing used CD4+ T cells from blood, cultured in vitro. The source of these receptors is a human donor who had recovered from COVID-19.

This clonotype has more than one count but fewer than ten. The gene calls are TRBV20-1 and TRBJ2-3; D remains ambiguous. From germline, CDR1 is DFQATT and CDR2 SNEGSKA (reference sequence). The CDR3 runs 13 residues. The CDR3 loop reads CRCSALRTDTQYF. The CDR3 coding sequence is TGCAGGTGTTCAGCACTTCGCACAGATACGCAGTATTTT.

This clonotype was seen a single time. The genes are TRBV4-1 and TRBJ1-5, with D possibly matching TRBD1 (5 bases). The CDR3 runs to 16 residues. Germline CDR1 reads MGHRA; CDR2 reads YSYEKL. V lost 2 bases, J lost 9 bases, and 20 bases lay in between. The CDR3 loop is CASSQPTSRRERPQHF. The CDR3 bases are TGCGCCAGCAGCCAACCCACCTCCCGCAGGGAGAGGCCCCAGCATTTT.

This clonotype has more than one count but fewer than ten. The chain combines TRBV15 with TRBJ1-5, with a possible D match to TRBD1 (5 bases). Between the trimmed V and J ends, which lost 5 bases and 0 bases, there was a span of 11 bases. This CDR3 spans 15 amino acids. Germline lookup yields CDR1 LNHNV and CDR2 YYDKDF (reference sequence). The DNA of the CDR3 is TGTGCCACCAGCCGGGACGGAAATAGCAATCAGCCCCAGCATTTT. This codes for CATSRDGNSNQPQHF.

J is TRBJ2-2 and V is TRBV6-5; D gene ambiguous. The germline gives CDR1 MNHEY, CDR2 SVGAGI. The CDR3 is 13 residues long. The ends were cut back, 0 bases at V and 8 bases at J, with 7 bases in the middle. The CDR3 DNA reads TGTGCCAGCAGTTACTCTAGCTTGGGGGAGCTGTTTTTT. It encodes CASSYSSLGELFF.

The chain couples TRBV19 to TRBJ1-2, with a tentative D call TRBD1 (5 bases). Germline V gene sequence: CDR1 LNHDA, CDR2 SQIVND (reference sequence). The V gene lost 5 bases and the J gene lost 7 bases, with 20 bases spanning the gap. The CDR3 is 15 residues long. The DNA of the CDR3 is TGTGCCAGTAGTGCCCCCGGGACCCGCTATTCTGGCTACACCTTC. Protein product: CASSAPGTRYSGYTF.

The J gene is TRBJ1-5, the V gene TRBV10-2; D unclear. The CDR3 contains 14 residues. Trimming took 3 bases from V and 1 from J, leaving 7 bases between them. The germline V gene encodes CDR1 WSHSY and CDR2 SAAADI. DNA for the CDR3: TGCGCCAGCAGTGACTTCGAGAGCAATCAGCCCCAGCATTTT. As protein: CASSDFESNQPQHF.

This clonotype has more than one count but fewer than ten. J is TRBJ2-6 and V is TRBV7-2; D might be TRBD2 (5 bases). The CDR3 runs to 16 residues. Germline values: CDR1 SGHTA, CDR2 FQGNSA. V was trimmed by 5 bases and J by 2 bases, leaving 13 bases between them. CDR3 DNA: TGTGCCAGCAGCAAATCGACGGGAACTGGGGCCAACGTCCTGACTTTC. As protein: CASSKSTGTGANVLTF. Using reference TRBV7-2 and TRBJ2-6 for the parts outside the CDR3, the full variable domain is GAGVSQSPSNKVTEKGKDVELRCDPISGHTALYWYRQSLGQGLEFLIYFQGNSAPDKSGLPSDRFSAERTGGSVSTLTIQRTQQEDSAVYLCASSKSTGTGANVLTFGAGSRLTVL.

Only a few counts were recorded for this clonotype. The chain recombines TRBV11-2 with TRBJ2-5, with TRBD1 matching over 9 bases. Germline-derived CDR1 and CDR2 are SGHAT and FQNNGV. CDR3 length: 18 amino acids. The V gene end was trimmed by 1 base and the J gene end by 4 bases; junction bases not matched to a gene: 13. As DNA, the CDR3 is TGTGCCAGCAGCTTAGGTTTAGTAGTCTGGGACAGGGCAGAGACCCAGTACTTC. It yields the protein CASSLGLVVWDRAETQYF.

This clonotype has just a few counts. The chain uses TRBV2 and TRBJ2-7; D uncertain. The CDR3 contains 14 residues. The germline gives CDR1 SNHLY, CDR2 FYNNEI. V lost 1 base to trimming and J lost 1 base, with 8 bases between them. CDR3 protein: CASSEGSLSYEQYF. CDR3 DNA sequence: TGTGCCAGCAGTGAAGGCAGTCTTTCCTACGAGCAGTACTTC.

The V call is TRBV20-1, the J call TRBJ2-5; possibly TRBD1 for D (5 bases). Trimming took 3 bases from V and 5 from J, leaving 22 bases between them. This CDR3 is 16 amino acids long. Germline V lookup: CDR1 DFQATT, CDR2 SNEGSKA (reference sequence). CDR3 region: CSASPAGAGIGETQYF. CDR3 nucleotides: TGCAGTGCTAGTCCGGCTGGCGCAGGGATCGGGGAGACCCAGTACTTC.

This chain joins TRBV6-1 and TRBJ1-6, with a weak D call TRBD1 (5 bases). Germline assignment: CDR1 MNHNS and CDR2 SASEGT. The CDR3 has 16 amino acids. With 6 bases removed from V and 6 bases from J, the gap between germline ends came to 18 bases. CDR3 region: CASSATRTSGNSPLHF. CDR3 nucleotides: TGTGCCAGCAGCGCAACAAGGACATCGGGTAATTCACCCCTCCACTTT.

This clonotype was detected only a few times. The chain carries TRBV28 and TRBJ2-3; D is uncertain. V shed 4 bases and J shed 4 bases, with 6 bases lying between them. Germline V gives CDR1 MDHEN, CDR2 SYDVKM. This CDR3 region has 12 residues. DNA of the CDR3: TGTGCCAGCAGTTACGGTGCAGATACGCAGTATTTT. Protein: CASSYGADTQYF.

On this clonotype itself: A read error may account for a junction end that differs from germline. The chain is built from TRBV29-1 and TRBJ2-1; a weak D match, TRBD1 (6 bases). The CDR3 covers 12 residues. Germline lookup yields CDR1 SQVTM and CDR2 ANQGSEA. This CDR3 is CSAELQGREQFF. For the CDR3, the DNA is TGCAGCGCTGAACTACAGGGTCGAGAGCAGTTCTTC.

The CDR3, as DNA: TGTGCCAGCACCACGTTTTTGGATCAGGGGAGAGAGACCCAGTACTTC. It specifies CASTTFLDQGRETQYF. The gene calls are TRBV6-1 and TRBJ2-5; TRBD1 might be the D (6 bases). Per germline, CDR1 MNHNS and CDR2 SASEGT. The CDR3 is 16 amino acids. V gave up 7 bases and J gave up 4 bases, with 22 bases separating them.

This chain joins TRBV20-1 and TRBJ2-7; 10 nucleotides agree with TRBD2. Germline trimming cut 2 bases from V and 3 bases from J; bases unmatched to any gene: 7. The CDR3 spans 15 residues. The germline CDR1 and CDR2 sequences are DFQATT and SNEGSKA (reference sequence). The CDR3 DNA is TGCAGTGCTAGACTTGGACTAGCGGAAGACTACGAGCAGTACTTC. This sequence encodes CSARLGLAEDYEQYF.